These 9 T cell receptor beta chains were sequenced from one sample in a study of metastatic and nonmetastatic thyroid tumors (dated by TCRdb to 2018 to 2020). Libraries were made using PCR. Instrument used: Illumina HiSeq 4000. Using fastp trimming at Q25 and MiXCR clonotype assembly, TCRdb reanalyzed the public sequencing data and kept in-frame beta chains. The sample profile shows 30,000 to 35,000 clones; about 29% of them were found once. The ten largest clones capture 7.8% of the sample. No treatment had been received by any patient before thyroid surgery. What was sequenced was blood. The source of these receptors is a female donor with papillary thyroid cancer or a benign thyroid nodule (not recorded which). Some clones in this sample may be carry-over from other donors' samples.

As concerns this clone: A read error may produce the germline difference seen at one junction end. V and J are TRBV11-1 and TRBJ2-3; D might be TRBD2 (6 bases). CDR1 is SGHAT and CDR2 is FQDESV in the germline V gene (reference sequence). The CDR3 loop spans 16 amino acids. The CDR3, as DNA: TGTGCCATCAGCTTATCTGCGGGAAACAGCACAGATACGCAGTATTTT. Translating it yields CAISLSAGNSTDTQYF.

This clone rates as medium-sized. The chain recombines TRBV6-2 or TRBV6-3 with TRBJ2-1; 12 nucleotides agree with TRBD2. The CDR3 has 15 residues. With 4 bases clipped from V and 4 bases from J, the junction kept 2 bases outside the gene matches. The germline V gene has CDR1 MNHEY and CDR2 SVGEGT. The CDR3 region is CASSWTSGDYNEQFF. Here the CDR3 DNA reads TGTGCCAGCAGTTGGACTAGCGGGGATTACAATGAGCAGTTCTTC.

The CDR3 DNA reads as TGTGCCAGCAGCTTACAAGGACTAGACATGGAGACCCAGTACTTC. Its translation: CASSLQGLDMETQYF. This chain links TRBV7-2 with TRBJ2-5; the match to TRBD2 covers 7 bases. The CDR3 sequence is 15 residues long. Looked up from germline, CDR1 is SGHTA and CDR2 is FQGNSA. With V trimmed by 2 bases and J by 5 bases, 8 bases remained unmatched. Filled out from reference TRBV7-2 and TRBJ2-5, the complete variable domain reads GAGVSQSPSNKVTEKGKDVELRCDPISGHTALYWYRQSLGQGLEFLIYFQGNSAPDKSGLPSDRFSAERTGGSVSTLTIQRTQQEDSAVYLCASSLQGLDMETQYFGPGTRLLVL.

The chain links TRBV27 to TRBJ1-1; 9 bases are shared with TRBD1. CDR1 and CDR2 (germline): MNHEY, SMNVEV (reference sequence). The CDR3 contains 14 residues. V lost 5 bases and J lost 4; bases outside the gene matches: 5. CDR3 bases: TGTGCCAGCAGTCTACAGGGGGCGGGCACTGAAGCTTTCTTT. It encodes CASSLQGAGTEAFF.

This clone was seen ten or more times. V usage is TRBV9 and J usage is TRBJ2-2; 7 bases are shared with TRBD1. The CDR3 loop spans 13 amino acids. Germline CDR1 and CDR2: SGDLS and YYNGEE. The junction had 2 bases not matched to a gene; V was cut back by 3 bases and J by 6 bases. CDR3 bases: TGTGCCAGCAGCGGGGACAGACCCGGGGAGCTGTTTTTT. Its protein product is CASSGDRPGELFF.

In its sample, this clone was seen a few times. The CDR3 DNA reads as TGTGCCAGTAGTATTACGGACACAGGGTCTGAAGCTTTCTTT. Protein product: CASSITDTGSEAFF. The chain has TRBV19 and TRBJ1-1, with D tentatively TRBD1 (6 bases). V dropped 3 bases and J dropped 6 bases, with 14 bases sitting between them. This CDR3 is 14 amino acids long. Germline V gene lookup returns CDR1 LNHDA and CDR2 SQIVND (reference sequence).

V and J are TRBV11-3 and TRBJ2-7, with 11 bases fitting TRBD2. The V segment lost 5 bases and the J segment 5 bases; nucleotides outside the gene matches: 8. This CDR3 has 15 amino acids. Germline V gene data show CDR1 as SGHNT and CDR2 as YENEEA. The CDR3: CASSPTSGSSHEQYF. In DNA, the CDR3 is TGTGCCAGCAGCCCCACTAGCGGGAGTTCCCACGAGCAGTACTTC.

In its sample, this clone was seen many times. CDR3 DNA: TGTGCCAGCAGCTCGGGACGGGCCTACGAGCAGTACTTC. Encoded protein: CASSSGRAYEQYF. The chain couples TRBV5-5 to TRBJ2-7; the D call may be TRBD1 or TRBD2 (5 bases each). This CDR3 contains 13 residues. The germline V gene has CDR1 SGHKS and CDR2 YYEKEE (reference sequence). V shed 3 bases and J shed 2 bases, with 9 bases lying between them.

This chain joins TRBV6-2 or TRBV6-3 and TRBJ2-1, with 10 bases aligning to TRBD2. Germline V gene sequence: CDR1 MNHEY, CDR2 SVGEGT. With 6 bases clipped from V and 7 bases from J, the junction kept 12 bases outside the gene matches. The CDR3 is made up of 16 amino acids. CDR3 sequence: CASRLERLLAGNEQFF. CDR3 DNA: TGTGCCAGCAGGCTCGAAAGATTACTAGCGGGAAATGAGCAGTTCTTC.